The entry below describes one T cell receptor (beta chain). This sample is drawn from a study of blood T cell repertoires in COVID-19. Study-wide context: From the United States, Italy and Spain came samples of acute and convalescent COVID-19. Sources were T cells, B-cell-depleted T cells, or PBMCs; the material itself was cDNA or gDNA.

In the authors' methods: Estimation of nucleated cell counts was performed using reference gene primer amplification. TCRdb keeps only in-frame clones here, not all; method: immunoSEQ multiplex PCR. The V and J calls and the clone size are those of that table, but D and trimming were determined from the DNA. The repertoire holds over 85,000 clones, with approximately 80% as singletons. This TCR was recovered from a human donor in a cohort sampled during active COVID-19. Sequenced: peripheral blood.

The CDR3 here is CASSRQGGDTEAFF. The CDR3 DNA reads as TGTGCCAGTAGCCGACAGGGGGGGGACACTGAAGCTTTCTTT. This chain connects TRBV19 to TRBJ1-1, with 9 bases fitting TRBD1. With 6 bases clipped from V and 3 bases from J, the junction kept 5 bases outside the gene matches. CDR1 and CDR2 (germline): LNHDA, SQIVND (reference sequence). The CDR3 extends over 14 amino acids.